Described below is a single TCR beta chain sequence and its context. The data are from a study of pediatric ulcerative colitis. During colonoscopy, one to two rectal pinch biopsies were collected. The diagnostic colonoscopy in ulcerative colitis patients preceded any immunosuppressive treatment. This table comes from immunoSEQ multiplex PCR, and its TCRdb copy is limited to in-frame clones, with some not included. The table lists around 37,000 clones, around 75% of them singletons. CDR3 length equals 14 residues. J lost 8 bases, V lost 2 bases, and 7 bases had no gene match. Germline loops: CDR1 SGDLS, CDR2 YYNGEE.

The specimen was gut tissue. This chain joins TRBV9 and TRBJ1-2; 9 positions agree with TRBD1. The TCR originated in a boy between 5 and 17 years old with severe ulcerative colitis. The CDR3 coding sequence is TGTGCCAGCAGCGTGGAACAGGGGGCTCGCGGCTACACCTTC. Its protein is CASSVEQGARGYTF.